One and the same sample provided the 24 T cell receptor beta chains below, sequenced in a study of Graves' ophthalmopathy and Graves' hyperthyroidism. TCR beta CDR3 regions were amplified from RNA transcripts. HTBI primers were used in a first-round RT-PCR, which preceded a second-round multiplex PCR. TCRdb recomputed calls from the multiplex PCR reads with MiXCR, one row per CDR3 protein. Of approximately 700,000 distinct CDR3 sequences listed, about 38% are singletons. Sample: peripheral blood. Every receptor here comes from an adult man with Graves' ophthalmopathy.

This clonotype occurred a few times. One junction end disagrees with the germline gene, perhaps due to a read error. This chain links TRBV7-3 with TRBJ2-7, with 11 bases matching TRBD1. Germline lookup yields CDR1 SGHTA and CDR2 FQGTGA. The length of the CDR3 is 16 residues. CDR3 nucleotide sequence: TGCGCCAGCAGCCAAGATGGGGACAGGGGGACTTACGAGCAGTACTTC. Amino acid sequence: CASSQDGDRGTYEQYF.

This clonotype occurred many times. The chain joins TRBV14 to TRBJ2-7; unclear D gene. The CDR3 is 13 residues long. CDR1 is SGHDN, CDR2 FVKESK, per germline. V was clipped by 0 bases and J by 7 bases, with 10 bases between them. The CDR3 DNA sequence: TGTGCCAGCAGCCAAGAGGCCGGGTGGGAGCAGTACTTC. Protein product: CASSQEAGWEQYF.

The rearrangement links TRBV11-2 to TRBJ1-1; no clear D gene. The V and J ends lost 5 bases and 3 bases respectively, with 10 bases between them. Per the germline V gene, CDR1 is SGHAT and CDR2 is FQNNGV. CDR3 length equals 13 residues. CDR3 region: CASSARWDTEAFF. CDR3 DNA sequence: TGTGCCAGCAGCGCCCGGTGGGACACTGAAGCTTTCTTT.

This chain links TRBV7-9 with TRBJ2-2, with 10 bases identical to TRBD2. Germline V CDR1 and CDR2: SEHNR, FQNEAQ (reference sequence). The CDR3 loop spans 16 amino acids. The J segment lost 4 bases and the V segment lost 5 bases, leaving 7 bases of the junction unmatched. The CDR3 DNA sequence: TGTGCCAGCAGCAATAGATTAGCGGGAGGCACCGGGGAGCTGTTTTTT. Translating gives CASSNRLAGGTGELFF.

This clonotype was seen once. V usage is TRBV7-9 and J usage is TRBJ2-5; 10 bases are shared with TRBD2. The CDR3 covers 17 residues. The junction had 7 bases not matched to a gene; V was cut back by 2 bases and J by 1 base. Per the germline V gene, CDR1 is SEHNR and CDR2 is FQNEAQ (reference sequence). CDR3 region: CASSLPGGTSVQETQYF. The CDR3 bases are TGTGCCAGCAGCTTACCAGGCGGGACTAGCGTCCAAGAGACCCAGTACTTC.

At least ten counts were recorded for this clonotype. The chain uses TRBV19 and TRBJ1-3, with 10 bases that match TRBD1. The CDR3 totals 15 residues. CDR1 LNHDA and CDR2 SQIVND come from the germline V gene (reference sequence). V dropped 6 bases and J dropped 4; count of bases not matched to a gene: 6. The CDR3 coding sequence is TGTGCCAGTAGCGCGACAGGGGGCTTCGGAAACACCATATATTTT. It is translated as CASSATGGFGNTIYF. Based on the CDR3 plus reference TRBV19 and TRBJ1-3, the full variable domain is DGGITQSPKYLFRKEGQNVTLSCEQNLNHDAMYWYRQDPGQGLRLIYYSQIVNDFQKGDIAEGYSVSREKKESFPLTVTSAQKNPTAFYLCASSATGGFGNTIYFGEGSWLTVV.

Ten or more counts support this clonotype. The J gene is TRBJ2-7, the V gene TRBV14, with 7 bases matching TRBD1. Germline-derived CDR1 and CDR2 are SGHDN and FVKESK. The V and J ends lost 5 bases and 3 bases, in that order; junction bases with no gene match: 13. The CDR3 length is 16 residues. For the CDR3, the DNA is TGTGCCAGCAGCGCAAGGTGGGCGACAGGGATCTACGAGCAGTACTTC. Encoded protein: CASSARWATGIYEQYF.

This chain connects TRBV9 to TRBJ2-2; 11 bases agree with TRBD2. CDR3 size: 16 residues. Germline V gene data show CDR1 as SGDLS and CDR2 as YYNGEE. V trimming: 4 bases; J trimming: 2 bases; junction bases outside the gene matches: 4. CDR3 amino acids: CASSLRLAGNTGELFF. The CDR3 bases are TGTGCCAGCAGCCTGAGACTAGCGGGAAACACCGGGGAGCTGTTTTTT.

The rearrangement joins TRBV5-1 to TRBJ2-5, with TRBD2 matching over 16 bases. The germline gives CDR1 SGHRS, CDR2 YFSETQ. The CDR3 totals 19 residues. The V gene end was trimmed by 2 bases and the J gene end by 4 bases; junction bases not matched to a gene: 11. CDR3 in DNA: TGCGCCAGCAGCTTAACCGGGACTAGCGGGGGGGCCTCTTCAGAGACCCAGTACTTC. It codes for CASSLTGTSGGASSETQYF.

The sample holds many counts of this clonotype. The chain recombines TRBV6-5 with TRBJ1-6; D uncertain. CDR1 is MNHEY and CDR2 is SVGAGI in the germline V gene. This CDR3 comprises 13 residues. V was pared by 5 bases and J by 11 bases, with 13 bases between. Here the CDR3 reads CASSETRSAPLHF. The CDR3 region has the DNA TGTGCCAGCAGTGAAACTCGTTCGGCACCCCTCCACTTT.

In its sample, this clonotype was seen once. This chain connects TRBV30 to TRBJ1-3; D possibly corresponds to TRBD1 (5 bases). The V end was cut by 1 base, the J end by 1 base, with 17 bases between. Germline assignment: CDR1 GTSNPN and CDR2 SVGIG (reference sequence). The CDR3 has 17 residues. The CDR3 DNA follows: TGTGCCTGGAGTGGTCCGGGGGGAAACGTATCTGGAAACACCATATATTTT. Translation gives CAWSGPGGNVSGNTIYF.

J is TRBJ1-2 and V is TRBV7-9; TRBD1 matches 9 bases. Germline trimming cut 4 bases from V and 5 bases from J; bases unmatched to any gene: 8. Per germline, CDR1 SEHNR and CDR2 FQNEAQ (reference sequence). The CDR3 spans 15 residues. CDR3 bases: TGTGCCAGCAGCTCACCACCGGGACAGGGTTATGGCTACACCTTC. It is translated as CASSSPPGQGYGYTF.

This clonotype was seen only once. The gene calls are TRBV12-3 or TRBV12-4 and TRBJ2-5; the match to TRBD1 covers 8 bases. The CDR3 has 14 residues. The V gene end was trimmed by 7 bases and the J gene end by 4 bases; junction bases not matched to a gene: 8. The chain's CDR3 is CASTPTGVGETQYF. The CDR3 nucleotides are TGTGCCAGCACCCCGACAGGGGTCGGAGAGACCCAGTACTTC.

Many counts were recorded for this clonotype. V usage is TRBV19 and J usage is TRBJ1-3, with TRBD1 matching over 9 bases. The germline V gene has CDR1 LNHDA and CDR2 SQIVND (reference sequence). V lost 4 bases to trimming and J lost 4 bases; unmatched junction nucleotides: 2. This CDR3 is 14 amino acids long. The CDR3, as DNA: TGTGCCAGTAGTAGGACAGGGGAAGGAAACACCATATATTTT. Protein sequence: CASSRTGEGNTIYF.

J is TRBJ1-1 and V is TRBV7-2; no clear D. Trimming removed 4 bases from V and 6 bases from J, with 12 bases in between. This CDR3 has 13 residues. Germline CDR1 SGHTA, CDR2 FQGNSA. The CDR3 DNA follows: TGTGCCAGCAGCTCTGCGGCATTTGCTGAAGCTTTCTTT. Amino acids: CASSSAAFAEAFF. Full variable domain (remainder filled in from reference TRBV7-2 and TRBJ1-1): GAGVSQSPSNKVTEKGKDVELRCDPISGHTALYWYRQSLGQGLEFLIYFQGNSAPDKSGLPSDRFSAERTGGSVSTLTIQRTQQEDSAVYLCASSSAAFAEAFFGQGTRLTVV.

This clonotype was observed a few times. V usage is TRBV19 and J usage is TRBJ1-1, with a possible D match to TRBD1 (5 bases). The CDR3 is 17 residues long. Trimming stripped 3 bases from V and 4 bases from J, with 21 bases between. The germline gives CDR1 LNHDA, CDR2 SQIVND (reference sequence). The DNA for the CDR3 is TGTGCCAGTAGTATCGGTGGGGCGGGACCTATGAGCACTGAAGCTTTCTTT. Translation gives CASSIGGAGPMSTEAFF.

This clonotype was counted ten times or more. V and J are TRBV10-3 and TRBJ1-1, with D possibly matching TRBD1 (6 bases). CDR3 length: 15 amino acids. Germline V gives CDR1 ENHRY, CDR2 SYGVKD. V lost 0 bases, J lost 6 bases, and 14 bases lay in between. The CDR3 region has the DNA TGTGCCATCAGTGAGTCGAGAGCGGGGGCCGCTGAAGCTTTCTTT. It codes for CAISESRAGAAEAFF.

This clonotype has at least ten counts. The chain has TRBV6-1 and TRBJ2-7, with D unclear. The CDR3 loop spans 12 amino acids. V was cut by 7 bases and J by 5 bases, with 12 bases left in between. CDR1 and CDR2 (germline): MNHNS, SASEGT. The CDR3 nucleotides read TGTGCCAGCACCGACGCTTGGGACGAGCAGTACTTC. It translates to CASTDAWDEQYF.

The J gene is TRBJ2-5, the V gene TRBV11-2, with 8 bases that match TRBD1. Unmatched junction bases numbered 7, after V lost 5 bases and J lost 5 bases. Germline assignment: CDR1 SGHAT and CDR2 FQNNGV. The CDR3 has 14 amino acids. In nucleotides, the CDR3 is TGTGCCAGCAGCACGTCGACAGGGGTGGAGACCCAGTACTTC. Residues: CASSTSTGVETQYF.

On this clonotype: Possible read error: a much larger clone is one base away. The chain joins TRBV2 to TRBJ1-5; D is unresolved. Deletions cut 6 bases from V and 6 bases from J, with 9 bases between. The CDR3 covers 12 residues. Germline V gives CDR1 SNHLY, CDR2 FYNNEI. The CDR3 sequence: CASSQGTQPQHF. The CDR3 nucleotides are TGTGCCAGCAGCCAAGGTACTCAGCCCCAGCATTTT.

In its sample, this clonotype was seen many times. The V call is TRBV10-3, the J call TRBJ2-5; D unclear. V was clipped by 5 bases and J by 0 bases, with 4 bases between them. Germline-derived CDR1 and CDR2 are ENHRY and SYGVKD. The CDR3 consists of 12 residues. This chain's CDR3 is CAISQNQETQYF. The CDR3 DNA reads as TGTGCCATCAGTCAGAACCAAGAGACCCAGTACTTC.

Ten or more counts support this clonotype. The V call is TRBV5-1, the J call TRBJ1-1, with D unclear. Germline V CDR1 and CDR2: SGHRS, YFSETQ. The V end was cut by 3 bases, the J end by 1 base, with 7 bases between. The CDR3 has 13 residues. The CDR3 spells CASSSLWNTEAFF. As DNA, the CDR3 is TGCGCCAGCAGCTCCTTATGGAACACTGAAGCTTTCTTT. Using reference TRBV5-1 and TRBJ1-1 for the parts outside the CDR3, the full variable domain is KAGVTQTPRYLIKTRGQQVTLSCSPISGHRSVSWYQQTPGQGLQFLFEYFSETQRNKGNFPGRFSGRQFSNSRSEMNVSTLELGDSALYLCASSSLWNTEAFFGQGTRLTVV.

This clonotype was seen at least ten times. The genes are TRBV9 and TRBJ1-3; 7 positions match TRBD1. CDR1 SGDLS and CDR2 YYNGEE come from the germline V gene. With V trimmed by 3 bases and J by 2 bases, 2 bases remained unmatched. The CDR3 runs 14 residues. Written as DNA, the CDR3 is TGTGCCAGCAGCGCAGGGACAGCTGGAAACACCATATATTTT. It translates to CASSAGTAGNTIYF.

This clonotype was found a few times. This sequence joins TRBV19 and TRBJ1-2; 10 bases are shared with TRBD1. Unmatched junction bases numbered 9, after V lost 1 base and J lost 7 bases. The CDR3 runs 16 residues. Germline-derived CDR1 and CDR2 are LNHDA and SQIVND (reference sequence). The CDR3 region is CASSIGQGASPVGYTF. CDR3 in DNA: TGTGCCAGTAGTATAGGACAGGGGGCGTCGCCTGTTGGCTACACCTTC.